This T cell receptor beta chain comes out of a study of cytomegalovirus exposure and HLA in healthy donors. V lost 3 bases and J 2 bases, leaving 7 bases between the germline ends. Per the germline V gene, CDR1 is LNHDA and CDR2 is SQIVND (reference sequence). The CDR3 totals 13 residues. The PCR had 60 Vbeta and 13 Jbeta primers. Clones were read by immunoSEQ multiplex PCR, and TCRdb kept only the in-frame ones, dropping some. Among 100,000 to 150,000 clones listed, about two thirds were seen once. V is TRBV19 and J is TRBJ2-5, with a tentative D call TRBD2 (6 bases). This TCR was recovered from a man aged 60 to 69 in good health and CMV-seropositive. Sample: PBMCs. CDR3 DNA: TGTGCCAGTAGTATGGCGGGACAAGAGACCCAGTACTTC. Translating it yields CASSMAGQETQYF.